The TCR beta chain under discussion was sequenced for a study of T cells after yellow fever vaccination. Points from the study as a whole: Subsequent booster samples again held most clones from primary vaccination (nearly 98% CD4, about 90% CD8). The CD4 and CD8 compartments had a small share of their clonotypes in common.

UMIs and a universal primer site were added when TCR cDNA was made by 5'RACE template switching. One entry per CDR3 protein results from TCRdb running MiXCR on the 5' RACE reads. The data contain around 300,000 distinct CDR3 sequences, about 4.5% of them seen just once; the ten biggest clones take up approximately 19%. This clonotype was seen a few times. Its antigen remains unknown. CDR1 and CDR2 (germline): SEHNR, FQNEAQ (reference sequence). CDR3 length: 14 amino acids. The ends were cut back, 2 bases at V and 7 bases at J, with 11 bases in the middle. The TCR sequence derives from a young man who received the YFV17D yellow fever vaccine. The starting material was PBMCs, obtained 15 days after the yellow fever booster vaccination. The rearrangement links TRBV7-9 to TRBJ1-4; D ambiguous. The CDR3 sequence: CASSLQGSVEKLFF. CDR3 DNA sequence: TGTGCCAGCAGCTTACAAGGGTCTGTTGAAAAACTGTTTTTT.